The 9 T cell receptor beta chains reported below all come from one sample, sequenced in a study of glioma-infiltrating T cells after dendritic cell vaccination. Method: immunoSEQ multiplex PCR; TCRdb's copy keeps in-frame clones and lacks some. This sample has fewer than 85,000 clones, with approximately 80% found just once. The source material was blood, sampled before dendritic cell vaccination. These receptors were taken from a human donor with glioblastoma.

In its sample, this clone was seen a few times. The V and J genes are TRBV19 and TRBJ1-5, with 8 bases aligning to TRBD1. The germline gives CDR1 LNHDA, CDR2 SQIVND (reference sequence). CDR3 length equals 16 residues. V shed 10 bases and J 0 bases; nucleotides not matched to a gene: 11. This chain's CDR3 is CATRTGSFYSNQPQHF. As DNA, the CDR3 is TGTGCCACACGGACAGGGAGCTTTTATAGCAATCAGCCCCAGCATTTT.

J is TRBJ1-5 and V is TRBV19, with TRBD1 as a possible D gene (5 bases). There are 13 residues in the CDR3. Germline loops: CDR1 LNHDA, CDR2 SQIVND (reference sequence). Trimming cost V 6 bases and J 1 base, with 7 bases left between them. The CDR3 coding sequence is TGTGCCAGTAGCACAGGAAGCAATCAGCCCCAGCATTTT. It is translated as CASSTGSNQPQHF.

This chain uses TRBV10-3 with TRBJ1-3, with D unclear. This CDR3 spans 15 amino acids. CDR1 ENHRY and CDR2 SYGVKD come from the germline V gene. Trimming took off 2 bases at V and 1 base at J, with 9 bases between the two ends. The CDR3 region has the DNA TGTGCCATCAGTGAGGGCAGGCCGTCTGGAAACACCATATATTTT. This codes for CAISEGRPSGNTIYF.

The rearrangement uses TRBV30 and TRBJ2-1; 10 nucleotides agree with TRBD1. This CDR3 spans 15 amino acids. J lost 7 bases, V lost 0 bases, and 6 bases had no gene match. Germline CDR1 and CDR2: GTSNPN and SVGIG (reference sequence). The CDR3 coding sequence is TGTGCCTGGAGTGTAGGACAGGGGGGATTGAATGAGCAGTTCTTC. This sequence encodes CAWSVGQGGLNEQFF. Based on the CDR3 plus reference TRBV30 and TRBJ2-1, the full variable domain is SQTIHQWPATLVQPVGSPLSLECTVEGTSNPNLYWYRQAAGRGLQLLFYSVGIGQISSEVPQNLSASRPQDRQFILSSKKLLLSDSGFYLCAWSVGQGGLNEQFFGPGTRLTVL.

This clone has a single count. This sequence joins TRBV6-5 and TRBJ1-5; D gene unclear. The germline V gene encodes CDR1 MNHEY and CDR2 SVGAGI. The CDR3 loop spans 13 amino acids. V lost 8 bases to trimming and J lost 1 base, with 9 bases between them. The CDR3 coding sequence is TGTGCCAGCCGAGGAGACAGCAATCAGCCCCAGCATTTT. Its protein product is CASRGDSNQPQHF.

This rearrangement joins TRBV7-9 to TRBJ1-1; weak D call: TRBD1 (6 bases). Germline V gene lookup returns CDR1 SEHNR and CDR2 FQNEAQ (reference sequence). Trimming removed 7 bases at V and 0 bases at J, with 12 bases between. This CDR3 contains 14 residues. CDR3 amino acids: CASIEGHLNTEAFF. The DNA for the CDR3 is TGTGCCAGCATCGAGGGACATCTGAACACTGAAGCTTTCTTT.

The CDR3 DNA is TGTGCCAGCTTCCAATCCTACGCCGGGTCCTCGGGAGCTTTCTTT. It translates to CASFQSYAGSSGAFF. V is TRBV6-5 and J is TRBJ1-1; no firm D call. There are 15 residues in the CDR3. The V gene's germline CDR1 is MNHEY and CDR2 SVGAGI. The V gene lost 8 bases and the J gene lost 10 bases, with 26 bases spanning the gap.

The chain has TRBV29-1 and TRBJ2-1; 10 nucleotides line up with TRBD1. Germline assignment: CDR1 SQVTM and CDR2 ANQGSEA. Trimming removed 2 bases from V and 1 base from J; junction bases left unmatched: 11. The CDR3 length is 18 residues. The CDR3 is CSVEPGQGRGFSYNEQFF. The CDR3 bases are TGCAGCGTTGAACCGGGACAGGGGAGGGGATTTTCCTACAATGAGCAGTTCTTC.

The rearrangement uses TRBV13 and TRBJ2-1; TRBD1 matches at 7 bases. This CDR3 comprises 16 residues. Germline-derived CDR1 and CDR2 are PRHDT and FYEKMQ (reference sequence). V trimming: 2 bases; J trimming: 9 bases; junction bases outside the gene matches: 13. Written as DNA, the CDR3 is TGTGCCAGCAGCTTAAATACAGGGGTGTCCCGGGGTGAGCAGTTCTTC. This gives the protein CASSLNTGVSRGEQFF.